This is a list of T cell receptor beta chains from one sample in a study of blood T cell repertoires in COVID-19. Sequencing was performed with immunoSEQ multiplex PCR; in TCRdb, only in-frame clones are kept and a portion is missing. The top ten clones hold around 3.2% of a sample with about 22,000 clones, 75% to 95% of them seen once. Specimen: peripheral blood. These receptors originate from a woman in her sixties or seventies with active COVID-19. Both conserved end residues are part of each CDR3. The D gene is left open where the match is weak. Rows give clone size only sometimes, using once, few, many, or a class for an expanded clone.

CDR3 protein	CDR3 DNA	D gene	J gene	V gene	clone size	CDR3 length
CASSLETLNTGELFF	TGTGCCAGCAGCTTAGAAACTCTGAACACCGGGGAGCTGTTTTTT	-	TRBJ2-2	TRBV7-6	-	15
CASSGIGPSYEQYF	TGTGCCAGCAGTGGCATTGGCCCCTCCTACGAGCAGTACTTC	-	TRBJ2-7	TRBV28	-	14
CASSPSGTGELFF	TGCGCCAGCAGCCCTTCAGGGACCGGGGAGCTGTTTTTT	-	TRBJ2-2	TRBV5-1	-	13
CASSQGTVASGSYEQFF	TGCGCCAGCAGCCAAGGTACAGTTGCTAGCGGGAGTTATGAGCAGTTCTTC	TRBD2	TRBJ2-1	TRBV4-3	-	17
CASSRLESSYEQYF	TGTGCCAGCAGTAGACTAGAGAGCTCCTACGAGCAGTACTTC	-	TRBJ2-7	TRBV2	-	14
CASSQPGTRYNEQFF	TGCGCCAGCAGCCAGCCCGGGACACGCTACAATGAGCAGTTCTTC	-	TRBJ2-1	TRBV4-3	-	15
CASSEALHGEDLTDTQYF	TGTGCCAGCAGTGAAGCGCTTCATGGGGAGGACCTCACAGATACGCAGTATTTT	-	TRBJ2-3	TRBV2	-	18
CASSEATGSEQYF	TGCGCCAGCAGTGAGGCGACAGGGTCCGAGCAGTACTTC	TRBD1	TRBJ2-7	TRBV10-1	few	13
CASSSGLAGGPETQYF	TGTGCCAGCAGCTCGGGACTAGCGGGAGGGCCGGAGACCCAGTACTTC	TRBD2	TRBJ2-5	TRBV7-9	once	16
CAISEQVQSGEQYF	TGTGCCATCAGTGAGCAGGTACAGAGCGGCGAGCAGTACTTC	-	TRBJ2-7	TRBV10-3	-	14
CASMWGGGELFF	TGTGCCAGTATGTGGGGAGGCGGGGAGCTGTTTTTT	-	TRBJ2-2	TRBV19	-	12
CASSLDPGGNSPLHF	TGCGCCAGCAGCTTGGACCCAGGGGGCAATTCACCCCTCCACTTT	TRBD1	TRBJ1-6	TRBV5-1	once	15
CASTRSGLYLANYGYTF	TGTGCCAGCACCAGATCAGGGCTCTACTTAGCTAACTATGGCTACACCTTC	-	TRBJ1-2	TRBV7-9	once	17
CASSLETGFHSPLHF	TGCGCCAGCAGCTTGGAGACAGGGTTTCATTCACCCCTCCACTTT	TRBD1	TRBJ1-6	TRBV5-1	few	15
CASSGNRALPGGNEQFF	TGTGCCAGCAGTGGGAACAGGGCTCTCCCGGGTGGGAATGAGCAGTTCTTC	-	TRBJ2-1	TRBV6-1	-	17
CASSFTGVKGFF	TGTGCCAGCAGCTTTACGGGAGTGAAGGGGTTCTTC	-	TRBJ2-1	TRBV7-9	-	12
CASSPGTSGNNEQFF	TGTGCCAGCAGCCCAGGGACTAGCGGGAACAATGAGCAGTTCTTC	TRBD2	TRBJ2-1	TRBV5-4	once	15
CASSNHRDSAGNEQFF	TGTGCCAGTAGCAACCATCGCGATTCAGCGGGGAATGAGCAGTTCTTC	TRBD2	TRBJ2-1	TRBV19	-	16
CASRTLAGFANTGELFF	TGTGCCAGCAGGACACTAGCGGGTTTTGCGAACACCGGGGAGCTGTTTTTT	TRBD2	TRBJ2-2	TRBV7-6	-	17
CASSGQGAGNTEAFF	TGTGCCAGCAGCGGACAGGGGGCGGGGAACACTGAAGCTTTCTTT	TRBD1	TRBJ1-1	TRBV11-2	-	15
CACRDRYQETQYF	TGTGCCTGTCGGGACAGGTACCAAGAGACCCAGTACTTC	TRBD1	TRBJ2-5	TRBV19	-	13
CASSPDRVSNEQYF	TGTGCCAGCAGCCCGGACAGGGTTAGTAACGAGCAGTACTTC	TRBD1	TRBJ2-7	TRBV6-4	-	14
CATSETARYEQYF	TGTGCCACCTCGGAGACAGCCCGCTACGAGCAGTACTTC	-	TRBJ2-7	TRBV27	-	13
CASTLGGPKETQYF	TGTGCCAGCACCTTGGGGGGGCCAAAAGAGACCCAGTACTTC	-	TRBJ2-5	TRBV5-5	-	14
CASSQTGGSGPPTDTQYF	TGCGCCAGCAGCCAGACTGGGGGGAGCGGGCCGCCGACAGATACGCAGTATTTT	-	TRBJ2-3	TRBV4-3	-	18
CASSSYQETQYF	TGTGCCAGCAGTAGCTACCAAGAGACCCAGTACTTC	-	TRBJ2-5	TRBV25-1	-	12
CASSLGRNYEQYF	TGTGCCAGCAGTTTAGGCAGAAACTACGAGCAGTACTTC	-	TRBJ2-7	TRBV27	-	13
CASRRDQQGAKHF	TGCGCCAGCAGGAGGGACCAACAGGGGGCTAAGCATTTT	TRBD1	TRBJ1-5	TRBV5-1	once	13
CASSSGLAGVGETQYF	TGCGCCAGCAGCTCCGGACTAGCGGGAGTAGGAGAGACCCAGTACTTC	TRBD2	TRBJ2-5	TRBV5-1	-	16
CASSENLGDEQYF	TGCGCCAGCAGTGAGAACCTCGGAGACGAGCAGTACTTC	-	TRBJ2-7	TRBV10-1	-	13
CASSPAGGSYNEQFF	TGCGCCAGCAGCCCGGCCGGGGGTTCTTACAATGAGCAGTTCTTC	-	TRBJ2-1	TRBV5-1	once	15
CASSARVTNTGELFF	TGCGCCAGCAGCGCCAGGGTGACAAACACCGGGGAGCTGTTTTTT	-	TRBJ2-2	TRBV5-1	-	15
CASSLVEGGNVLTF	TGCGCCAGCAGCTTGGTGGAGGGCGGCAACGTCCTGACTTTC	-	TRBJ2-6	TRBV5-1	-	14
CASSQVERDNYGYTF	TGTGCCAGCAGCCAAGTTGAGCGGGATAACTATGGCTACACCTTC	-	TRBJ1-2	TRBV4-2	few	15
CASSGAGPNTEAFF	TGTGCCAGCAGTGGAGCGGGGCCGAACACTGAAGCTTTCTTT	-	TRBJ1-1	TRBV28	-	14
CASSQAAGGPTDTQYF	TGTGCCAGCAGCCAAGCTGCGGGAGGGCCCACAGATACGCAGTATTTT	TRBD2	TRBJ2-3	TRBV3-1/TRBV3-2	-	16
CASSFEGVRGYTF	TGTGCCAGCAGTTTTGAGGGGGTCAGGGGCTACACCTTC	-	TRBJ1-2	TRBV12-3/TRBV12-4	-	13
CASSHRGEQYF	TGTGCCAGCAGTCACCGAGGGGAGCAGTACTTC	-	TRBJ2-7	TRBV28	-	11
CASSQTQGGNTIYF	TGTGCCAGCAGCCAAACCCAGGGAGGAAACACCATATATTTT	-	TRBJ1-3	TRBV3-1/TRBV3-2	-	14
CASSTRQGASNQPQHF	TGTGCCAGCAGCACCCGACAGGGGGCCAGCAATCAGCCCCAGCATTTT	TRBD1	TRBJ1-5	TRBV7-8	-	16
CASSQGRFTYNEQFF	TGTGCCAGCAGCCAAGGTAGATTTACCTACAATGAGCAGTTCTTC	-	TRBJ2-1	TRBV3-1/TRBV3-2	-	15